A selection of T cell receptor beta chains follows, all from one sample in a study of T-cell memory formation after mild COVID-19. TCRdb re-derived calls from the 5' RACE reads in MiXCR, one entry per CDR3 protein. Seen here are approximately 88,000 distinct CDR3 sequences, about 23% observed once, and the top ten hold about 40%. The sequencing sample was made of PBMCs or a T cell subset sorted from them (not recorded which). These receptors all come from a man between 18 and 35 years old who had mild COVID-19 (a few samples of this study predate the infection). Cell type and time point are not known. CDR3s include the opening cysteine and the closing phenylalanine or tryptophan. The D gene is left open where the match is weak. Size tells how often a clone was seen (once, few, many) or the class of an expanded clone, and some rows leave it out.

D gene: -; V gene: TRBV4-3; J gene: TRBJ2-5; clone size: -; CDR3 DNA: TGCGCCAGCAGCCAAGAACGCTACCAAGAGACCCAGTACTTC; CDR3 protein: CASSQERYQETQYF
D gene: TRBD1; V gene: TRBV4-3; J gene: TRBJ2-5; clone size: few; CDR3 DNA: TGCGCCAGCAGCCAAGAAGAATGGGGACAGGGACAAGAGACCCAGTACTTC; CDR3 protein: CASSQEEWGQGQETQYF
D gene: -; V gene: TRBV27; J gene: TRBJ1-2; clone size: -; CDR3 DNA: TGTGCCAGCAGTTACACTGGGTATCGAGGCTATGGCTACACCTTC; CDR3 protein: CASSYTGYRGYGYTF
D gene: -; V gene: TRBV7-6; J gene: TRBJ2-1; clone size: -; CDR3 DNA: TGTGCCAGCAGCTCCCGGGGGGCGGGGTATAATACTGAGCAGTTCTTC; CDR3 protein: CASSSRGAGYNTEQFF
D gene: -; V gene: TRBV15; J gene: TRBJ2-3; clone size: -; CDR3 DNA: TGTGCCACCAGCAGAGCGGCGAGGGCGAGCACAGATACGCAGTATTTT; CDR3 protein: CATSRAARASTDTQYF
D gene: -; V gene: TRBV5-6; J gene: TRBJ2-7; clone size: -; CDR3 DNA: TGTGCCAGCAGCTTGCAGGGCCTCTCCTACGAGCAGTACTTC; CDR3 protein: CASSLQGLSYEQYF
D gene: TRBD1; V gene: TRBV5-1; J gene: TRBJ2-2; clone size: -; CDR3 DNA: TGCGCCAGCAGTTACTCACAGGGGTCCGGGGAGCTGTTTTTT; CDR3 protein: CASSYSQGSGELFF
D gene: -; V gene: TRBV15; J gene: TRBJ2-3; clone size: -; CDR3 DNA: TGTGCCACCAGCAGGGGCAGGTCAGCCGACACAGATACGCAGTATTTT; CDR3 protein: CATSRGRSADTDTQYF
D gene: -; V gene: TRBV7-9; J gene: TRBJ2-3; clone size: few; CDR3 DNA: TGTGCCAGCCAGACGGATACGCAGTATTTT; CDR3 protein: CASQTDTQYF
D gene: -; V gene: TRBV4-1; J gene: TRBJ2-3; clone size: -; CDR3 DNA: TGCGCCAGCAGCCAAGAAACACACCCTAGCACAGATACGCAGTATTTT; CDR3 protein: CASSQETHPSTDTQYF
D gene: TRBD1; V gene: TRBV7-2; J gene: TRBJ2-3; clone size: -; CDR3 DNA: TGTGCCAGCAGCCCAGAGGGAACAGGGGCCCTCACAGATACGCAGTATTTT; CDR3 protein: CASSPEGTGALTDTQYF
D gene: -; V gene: TRBV7-7; J gene: TRBJ2-7; clone size: -; CDR3 DNA: TGTGCCAGCAGCTTAGGACAGCTATACGAGCAGTACTTC; CDR3 protein: CASSLGQLYEQYF
D gene: -; V gene: TRBV5-1; J gene: TRBJ2-1; clone size: -; CDR3 DNA: TGCGCCAGCCACCCCCGACGGCTGTACTCCTACAATGAGCAGTTCTTC; CDR3 protein: CASHPRRLYSYNEQFF
D gene: -; V gene: TRBV7-6; J gene: TRBJ2-7; clone size: -; CDR3 DNA: TGTGCCAGCAGCTTAGCGTCTGCGTTCTACGAGCAGTACTTC; CDR3 protein: CASSLASAFYEQYF
D gene: TRBD1; V gene: TRBV6-5; J gene: TRBJ1-6; clone size: few; CDR3 DNA: TGTGCCAGCAGTTACTCGTCCCCGGGACAGTCTAATTCACCCCTCCACTTT; CDR3 protein: CASSYSSPGQSNSPLHF
D gene: -; V gene: TRBV4-1; J gene: TRBJ1-1; clone size: once; CDR3 DNA: TGCGCCAGCAGCCCGCGGGCAGGGACCCGTAGTGAAGCTTTCTTT; CDR3 protein: CASSPRAGTRSEAFF
D gene: TRBD2; V gene: TRBV4-3; J gene: TRBJ2-5; clone size: many; CDR3 DNA: TGCGCCAGCAGCCAAGAGTTCGCGGGGGGGCCAGAGACCCAGTACTTC; CDR3 protein: CASSQEFAGGPETQYF
D gene: -; V gene: TRBV12-3/TRBV12-4; J gene: TRBJ1-1; clone size: -; CDR3 DNA: TGTGCCAGCAGGACCCCTCGGGAGCAAGCTTTCTTT; CDR3 protein: CASRTPREQAFF
D gene: -; V gene: TRBV7-2; J gene: TRBJ2-5; clone size: -; CDR3 DNA: TGTGCCAGCAGTCGATTGGGGGGCACCCTCCAAGAGACCCAGTACTTC; CDR3 protein: CASSRLGGTLQETQYF
D gene: -; V gene: TRBV28; J gene: TRBJ2-3; clone size: -; CDR3 DNA: TGTGCCAGCAGCCTCGGCGGCTACAGCACAGATACGCAGTATTTT; CDR3 protein: CASSLGGYSTDTQYF
D gene: TRBD1; V gene: TRBV27; J gene: TRBJ2-7; clone size: -; CDR3 DNA: TGTGCCAGCAGTTTTTCCGGACAGGGGTCCTACGAGCAGTACTTC; CDR3 protein: CASSFSGQGSYEQYF
D gene: TRBD2; V gene: TRBV3-1; J gene: TRBJ2-7; clone size: few; CDR3 DNA: TGTGCCAGCAGCCAAAGCGGGGCCATCGGGAGAGAGCAGTACTTC; CDR3 protein: CASSQSGAIGREQYF